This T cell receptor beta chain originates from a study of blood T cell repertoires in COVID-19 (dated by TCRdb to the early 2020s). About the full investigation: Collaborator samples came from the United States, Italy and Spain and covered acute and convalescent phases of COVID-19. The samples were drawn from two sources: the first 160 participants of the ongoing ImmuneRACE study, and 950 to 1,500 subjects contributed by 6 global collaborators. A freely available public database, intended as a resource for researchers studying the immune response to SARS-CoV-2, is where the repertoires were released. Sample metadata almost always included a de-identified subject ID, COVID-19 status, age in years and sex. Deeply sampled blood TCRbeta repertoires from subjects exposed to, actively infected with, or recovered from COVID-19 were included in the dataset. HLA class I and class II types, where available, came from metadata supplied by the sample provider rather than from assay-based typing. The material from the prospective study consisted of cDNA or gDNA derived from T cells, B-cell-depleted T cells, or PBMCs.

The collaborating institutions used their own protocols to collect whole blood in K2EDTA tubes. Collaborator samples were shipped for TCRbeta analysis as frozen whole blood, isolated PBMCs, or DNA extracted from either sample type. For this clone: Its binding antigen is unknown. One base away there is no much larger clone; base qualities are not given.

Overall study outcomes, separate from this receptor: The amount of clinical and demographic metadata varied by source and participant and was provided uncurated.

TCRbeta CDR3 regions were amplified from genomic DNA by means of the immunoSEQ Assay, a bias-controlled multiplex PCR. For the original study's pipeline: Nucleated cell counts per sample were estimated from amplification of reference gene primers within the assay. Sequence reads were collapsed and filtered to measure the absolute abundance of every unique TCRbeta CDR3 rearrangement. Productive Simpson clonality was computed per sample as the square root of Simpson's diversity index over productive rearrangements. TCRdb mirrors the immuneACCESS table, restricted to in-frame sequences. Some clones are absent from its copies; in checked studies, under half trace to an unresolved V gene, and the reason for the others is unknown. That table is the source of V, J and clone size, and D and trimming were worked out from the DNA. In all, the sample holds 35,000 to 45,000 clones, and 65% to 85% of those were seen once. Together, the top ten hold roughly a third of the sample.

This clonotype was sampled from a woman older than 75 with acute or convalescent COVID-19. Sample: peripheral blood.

The CDR3 amino acid sequence is: CASSDPGSARDGYTF. The DNA sequence follows: TGTGCCAGCAGTGACCCCGGGTCCGCGAGGGATGGCTACACCTTC. This chain is built from TRBV25-1 and TRBJ1-2; the D gene assignment is ambiguous. The germline V gene gives CDR1 as MGHDK and CDR2 as SYGVNS. Counted from cysteine to phenylalanine, this CDR3 has 15 amino acids. Of the read, only the CDR3 DNA is kept; its 45 bases are in frame from base 1. V lost 3 bases and J lost 6 bases; the stretch between them is 17 bases long.